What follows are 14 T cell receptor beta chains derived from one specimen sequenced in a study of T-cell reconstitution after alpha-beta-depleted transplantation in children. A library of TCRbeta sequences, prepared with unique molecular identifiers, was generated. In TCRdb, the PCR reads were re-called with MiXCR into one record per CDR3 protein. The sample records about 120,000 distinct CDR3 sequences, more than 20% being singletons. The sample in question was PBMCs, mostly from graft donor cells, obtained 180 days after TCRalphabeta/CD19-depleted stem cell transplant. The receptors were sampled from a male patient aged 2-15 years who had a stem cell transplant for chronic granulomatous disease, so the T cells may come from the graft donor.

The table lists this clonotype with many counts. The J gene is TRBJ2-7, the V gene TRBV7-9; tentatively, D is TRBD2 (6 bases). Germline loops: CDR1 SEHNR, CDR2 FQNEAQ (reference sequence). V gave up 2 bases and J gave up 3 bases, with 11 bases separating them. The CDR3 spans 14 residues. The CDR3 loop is CASSLSTSIYEQYF. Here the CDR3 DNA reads TGTGCCAGCAGCTTAAGTACTAGCATCTACGAGCAGTACTTC.

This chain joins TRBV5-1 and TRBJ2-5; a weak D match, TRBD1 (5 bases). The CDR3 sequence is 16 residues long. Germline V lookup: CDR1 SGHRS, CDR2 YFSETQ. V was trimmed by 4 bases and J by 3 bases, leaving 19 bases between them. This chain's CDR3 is CASSPLRETAEETQYF. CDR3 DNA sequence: TGCGCCAGCAGCCCTTTACGCGAGACAGCCGAAGAGACCCAGTACTTC.

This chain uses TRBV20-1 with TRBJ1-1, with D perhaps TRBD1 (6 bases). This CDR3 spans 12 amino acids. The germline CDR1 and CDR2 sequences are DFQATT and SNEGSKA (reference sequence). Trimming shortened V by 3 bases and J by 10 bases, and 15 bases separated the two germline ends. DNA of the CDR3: TGCAGTGCTAGTTTGCAGGGGAGAGGAGCTTTCTTT. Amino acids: CSASLQGRGAFF.

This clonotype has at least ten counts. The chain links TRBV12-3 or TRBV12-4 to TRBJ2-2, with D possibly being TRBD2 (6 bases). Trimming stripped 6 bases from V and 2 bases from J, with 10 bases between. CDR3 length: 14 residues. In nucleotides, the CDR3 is TGTGCCAGCAGGAATAGCGGAAACACCGGGGAGCTGTTTTTT. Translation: CASRNSGNTGELFF.

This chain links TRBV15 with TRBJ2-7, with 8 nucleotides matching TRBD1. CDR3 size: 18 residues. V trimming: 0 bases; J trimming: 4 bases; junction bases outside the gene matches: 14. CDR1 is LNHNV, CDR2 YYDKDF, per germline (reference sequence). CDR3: CATSREWVLDRGDYEQYF. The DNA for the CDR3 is TGTGCCACCAGCAGAGAATGGGTTCTCGACAGGGGCGATTACGAGCAGTACTTC.

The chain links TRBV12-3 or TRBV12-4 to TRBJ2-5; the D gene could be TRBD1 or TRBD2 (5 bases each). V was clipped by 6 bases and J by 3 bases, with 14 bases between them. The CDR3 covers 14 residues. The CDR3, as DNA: TGTGCCAGCAGCCCGCCGGGACGCAAAGAGACCCAGTACTTC. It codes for CASSPPGRKETQYF.

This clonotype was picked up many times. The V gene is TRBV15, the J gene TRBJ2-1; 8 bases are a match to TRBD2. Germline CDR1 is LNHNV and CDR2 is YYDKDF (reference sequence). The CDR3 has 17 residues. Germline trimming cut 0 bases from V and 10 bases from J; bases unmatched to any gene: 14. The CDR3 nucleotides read TGTGCCACCAGCAGAGATAAGGGGGGTTCCACGGGAGGGGAGCAGTTCTTC. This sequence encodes CATSRDKGGSTGGEQFF. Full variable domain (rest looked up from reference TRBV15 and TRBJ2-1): DAMVIQNPRYQVTQFGKPVTLSCSQTLNHNVMYWYQQKSSQAPKLLFHYYDKDFNNEADTPDNFQSRRPNTSFCFLDIRSPGLGDTAMYLCATSRDKGGSTGGEQFFGPGTRLTVL.

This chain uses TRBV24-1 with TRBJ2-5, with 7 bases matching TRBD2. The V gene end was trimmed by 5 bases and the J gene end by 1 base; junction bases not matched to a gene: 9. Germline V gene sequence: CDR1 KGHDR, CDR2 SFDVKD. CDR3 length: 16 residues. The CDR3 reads CATSAAGVGSQETQYF. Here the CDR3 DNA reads TGTGCCACCAGTGCTGCGGGAGTGGGGTCCCAAGAGACCCAGTACTTC.

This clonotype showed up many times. CDR3 protein: CASSLEFGYEQYF. In DNA, the CDR3 is TGTGCCAGCAGCCTCGAGTTCGGGTACGAGCAGTACTTC. This sequence joins TRBV7-2 and TRBJ2-7; D uncertain. The CDR3 consists of 13 residues. From germline, CDR1 is SGHTA and CDR2 FQGNSA. V was clipped by 5 bases and J by 4 bases, with 12 bases between them. Full variable domain (rest looked up from reference TRBV7-2 and TRBJ2-7): GAGVSQSPSNKVTEKGKDVELRCDPISGHTALYWYRQSLGQGLEFLIYFQGNSAPDKSGLPSDRFSAERTGGSVSTLTIQRTQQEDSAVYLCASSLEFGYEQYFGPGTRLTVT.

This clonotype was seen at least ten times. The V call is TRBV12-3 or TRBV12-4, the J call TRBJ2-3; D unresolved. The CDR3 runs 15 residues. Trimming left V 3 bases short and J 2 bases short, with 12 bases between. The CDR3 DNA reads TGTGCCAGCAGTTTTTGGGGAAAGGCCACAGATACGCAGTATTTT. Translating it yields CASSFWGKATDTQYF.

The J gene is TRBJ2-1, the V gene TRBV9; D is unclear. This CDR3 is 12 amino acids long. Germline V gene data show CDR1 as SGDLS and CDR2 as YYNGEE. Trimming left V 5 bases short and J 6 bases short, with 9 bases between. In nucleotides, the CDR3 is TGTGCCAGCAGTTCAAGGCGCAATGAGCAGTTCTTC. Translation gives CASSSRRNEQFF.

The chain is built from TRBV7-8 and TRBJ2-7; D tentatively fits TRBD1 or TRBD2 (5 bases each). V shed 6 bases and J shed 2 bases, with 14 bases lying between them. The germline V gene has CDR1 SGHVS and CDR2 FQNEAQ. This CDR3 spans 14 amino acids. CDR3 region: CASSPRDVTYEQYF. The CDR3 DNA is TGTGCCAGCAGTCCACGGGACGTAACCTACGAGCAGTACTTC. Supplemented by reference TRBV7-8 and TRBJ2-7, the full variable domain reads GAGVSQSPRYKVAKRGQDVALRCDPISGHVSLFWYQQALGQGPEFLTYFQNEAQLDKSGLPSDRFFAERPEGSVSTLKIQRTQQEDSAVYLCASSPRDVTYEQYFGPGTRLTVT.

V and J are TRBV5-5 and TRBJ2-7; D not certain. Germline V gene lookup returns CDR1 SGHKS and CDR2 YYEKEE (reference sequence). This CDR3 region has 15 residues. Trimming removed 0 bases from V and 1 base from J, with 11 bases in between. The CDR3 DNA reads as TGTGCCAGCAGCTTGGGCCAGAAGAATTCCTACGAGCAGTACTTC. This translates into CASSLGQKNSYEQYF.

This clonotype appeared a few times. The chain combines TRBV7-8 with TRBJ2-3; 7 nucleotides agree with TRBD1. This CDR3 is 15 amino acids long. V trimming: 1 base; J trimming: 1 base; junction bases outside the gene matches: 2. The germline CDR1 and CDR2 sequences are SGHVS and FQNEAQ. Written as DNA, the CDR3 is TGTGCCAGCAGCTTAGGTGGGACAGGCACAGATACGCAGTATTTT. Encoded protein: CASSLGGTGTDTQYF.